Below, 3 T cell receptor beta chains from the same sample are listed, as sequenced in a study of blood T cell repertoires in COVID-19. TCRdb's copy holds only in-frame clones and misses some; the assay was immunoSEQ multiplex PCR. The sample has fewer than 350,000 clones, around 85% seen once; the top ten hold 2% to 3%. Input material: PBMCs or T cells enriched from blood (not recorded which). Receptors originate from a woman aged 50 to 60 who had recovered from COVID-19.

The rearrangement joins TRBV19 to TRBJ1-1; D unclear. The CDR3 consists of 12 residues. Per germline, CDR1 LNHDA and CDR2 SQIVND (reference sequence). Between the trimmed V and J ends, which lost 4 bases and 1 base, there was a span of 4 bases. CDR3 coding DNA: TGTGCCAGTAGTACGGGGAACACTGAAGCTTTCTTT. Encoded protein: CASSTGNTEAFF.

V and J are TRBV2 and TRBJ1-5, with 7 bases identical to TRBD1. Germline CDR1 is SNHLY and CDR2 is FYNNEI. This CDR3 has 13 residues. V shed 6 bases and J 7 bases; nucleotides not matched to a gene: 6. CDR3 DNA: TGTGCCAGCAGGGACAGGTCGTTACAGCCCCAGCATTTT. It yields the protein CASRDRSLQPQHF.

The V call is TRBV14, the J call TRBJ2-4; 12 bases are a match to TRBD2. Per the germline V gene, CDR1 is SGHDN and CDR2 is FVKESK. With 3 bases clipped from V and 8 bases from J, the junction kept 5 bases outside the gene matches. The CDR3 is made up of 15 amino acids. CDR3 loop: CASSQLAGGRDIQYF. CDR3 DNA sequence: TGTGCCAGCAGCCAGCTAGCGGGAGGGCGGGACATTCAGTACTTC.